A single TCR beta chain is shown here with its context. Antigen unknown. The record originates from a study of T cells in localized non-small cell lung cancer. Study outcomes and limitations: In adjacent lung, a median roughly 57 of the top 100 tumor clones were found. Uninvolved adjacent lung had more T cell clonality than any other tissue, topping tumor. Prolonged overall survival went with higher T cell density in the blood.

The table came from immunoSEQ multiplex PCR; TCRdb's copy has only in-frame clones and leaves some out. The data show about 15,000 clones, approximately 85% seen once. CDR1 and CDR2 (germline): SGHRS, YFSETQ. J was trimmed by 10 bases and V by 0 bases; bases with no gene match: 3. The length of the CDR3 is 13 residues. The chain combines TRBV5-1 with TRBJ2-1, with 8 bases lining up with TRBD1. The sequences come from peripheral blood, collected before any cancer treatment. This clonotype was obtained from a female donor older than 55 with stage I squamous cell lung carcinoma. This CDR3 is CASSLVGQGEQFF. DNA for the CDR3: TGCGCCAGCAGCTTGGTTGGACAGGGCGAGCAGTTCTTC.